The rows below give T cell receptor beta chains drawn from one sample of a study of blood T cell repertoires in COVID-19. Profiled with immunoSEQ multiplex PCR; TCRdb holds only in-frame clones, not every one. Among about 180,000 clones listed, about 81% were seen once. The material sequenced was peripheral blood. These receptors were taken from a woman of 80 years or more with COVID-19, enrolled during active disease. The CDR3 runs from the conserved cysteine through the conserved F or W. Fields, in order: V gene, D gene, clone size, J gene, CDR3 DNA, CDR3 protein. A D gene is named only where the DNA matches it firmly. Not every row has a clone size; where given, it reads once, few, many or a size class.

V: TRBV7-8
D: TRBD1
size: NA
J: TRBJ1-5
DNA: TGTGCCAGCAGCCGGGACAGGGATCAGCCCCAGCATTTT
CDR3: CASSRDRDQPQHF

V: TRBV25-1
D: NA
size: NA
J: TRBJ2-7
DNA: TGTGCCAGCAGTGAAGTCCCCCTCTCTAAGCAGTACTTC
CDR3: CASSEVPLSKQYF

V: TRBV27
D: TRBD1
size: NA
J: TRBJ1-5
DNA: TGTGCCAGCAGTCTCTCAACAGGGGCCAATCAGCCCCAGCATTTT
CDR3: CASSLSTGANQPQHF

V: TRBV28
D: NA
size: NA
J: TRBJ2-7
DNA: TGTGCCAGCAGTTTATTGGGCCTTATTGAGAGCGAGCAGTACTTC
CDR3: CASSLLGLIESEQYF

V: TRBV5-5
D: NA
size: NA
J: TRBJ2-7
DNA: TGTGCCAGCAGCTTATTAGACGAGCAGTACTTC
CDR3: CASSLLDEQYF

V: TRBV3-1/TRBV3-2
D: TRBD1
size: once
J: TRBJ1-2
DNA: TGTGCCAGCAGCCAGGGGACAGGGAGGTGGGGCTATGGCTACACCTTC
CDR3: CASSQGTGRWGYGYTF

V: TRBV5-5
D: NA
size: NA
J: TRBJ1-3
DNA: TGTGCCAGCAGCGAGACAGACTCTGGAAACACCATATATTTT
CDR3: CASSETDSGNTIYF

V: TRBV28
D: TRBD2
size: NA
J: TRBJ2-3
DNA: TGTGCCAGCAGTTTAGGACTAGCGGGCCTCAGCACAGATACGCAGTATTTT
CDR3: CASSLGLAGLSTDTQYF

V: TRBV5-1
D: TRBD1
size: NA
J: TRBJ1-2
DNA: TGCGCCAGCAGCGCGGGACAGCCCGGCTATGGCTACACCTTC
CDR3: CASSAGQPGYGYTF

V: TRBV5-4
D: NA
size: NA
J: TRBJ2-3
DNA: TGTGCCAGCAGCTTGGGGGGGGGCTACTCAACAGATACGCAGTATTTT
CDR3: CASSLGGGYSTDTQYF

V: TRBV7-8
D: NA
size: NA
J: TRBJ2-7
DNA: TGTGCCAGCAGCGAGATAGACAGAGCCGTCGTAAAGCAGTACTTC
CDR3: CASSEIDRAVVKQYF

V: TRBV19
D: NA
size: NA
J: TRBJ1-4
DNA: TGTGCCAGTAGTATCCAGGCAACTAATGAAAAACTGTTTTTT
CDR3: CASSIQATNEKLFF

V: TRBV19
D: NA
size: NA
J: TRBJ1-1
DNA: TGTGCCAGTAGTATTTCAACGGGGATGAACACTGAAGCTTTCTTT
CDR3: CASSISTGMNTEAFF

V: TRBV7-2
D: TRBD1
size: NA
J: TRBJ1-5
DNA: TGTGCCAGCAGCTGGGGGACAGGGGTCAATCAGCCCCAGCATTTT
CDR3: CASSWGTGVNQPQHF

V: TRBV12-2
D: NA
size: NA
J: TRBJ2-7
DNA: TGTGCAAGTCCCCTCACGACTAGCGGGATCTACGAGCAGTACTTC
CDR3: CASPLTTSGIYEQYF

V: TRBV7-7
D: TRBD1
size: NA
J: TRBJ2-1
DNA: TGTGCTAGCAGCTTAGACGGGACAGGGGAATACAATGAGCAGTTCTTC
CDR3: CASSLDGTGEYNEQFF

V: TRBV4-2
D: TRBD2
size: NA
J: TRBJ2-5
DNA: TGTGCCAGCAGCGCGGGACTAGCGGGGGGGTCAGAGACCCAGTACTTC
CDR3: CASSAGLAGGSETQYF

V: TRBV5-1
D: TRBD1
size: NA
J: TRBJ1-2
DNA: TGCGCCATAAAGGGACAGGGCGAGGCTGGCTACACCTTC
CDR3: CAIKGQGEAGYTF

V: TRBV11-2
D: TRBD2
size: NA
J: TRBJ2-5
DNA: TGTGCCAGCAGCTTAGCCGGGAGGGCCGGAGAGACCCAGTACTTC
CDR3: CASSLAGRAGETQYF

V: TRBV9
D: TRBD1
size: once
J: TRBJ2-7
DNA: TGTGCCAGCAGCGTAGAGGGACAGGCCTCCTACGAGCAGTACTTC
CDR3: CASSVEGQASYEQYF

V: TRBV19
D: NA
size: NA
J: TRBJ2-7
DNA: TGTGCCAGTAGTGTACGGGACGGGGGCGAGCAGTACTTC
CDR3: CASSVRDGGEQYF

V: TRBV12-3/TRBV12-4
D: NA
size: NA
J: TRBJ2-5
DNA: TGTGCCAGCAGTTTCACTGAGACCCAGTACTTC
CDR3: CASSFTETQYF

V: TRBV28
D: NA
size: few
J: TRBJ1-2
DNA: TGTGCCAGCAGTTTACGACAGAACTATGGCTACACCTTC
CDR3: CASSLRQNYGYTF

V: TRBV10-3
D: TRBD1
size: NA
J: TRBJ1-4
DNA: TGTGCCATCAGTCCACAGGGGGGAGAGAATGAAAAACTGTTTTTT
CDR3: CAISPQGGENEKLFF

V: TRBV7-9
D: NA
size: NA
J: TRBJ1-1
DNA: TGTGCCAGCAGCTCCGACACGGTCGAAGCTTTCTTT
CDR3: CASSSDTVEAFF

V: TRBV12-3/TRBV12-4
D: TRBD2
size: NA
J: TRBJ2-5
DNA: TGTGCCAGCATACTCGGGGGGGAAGAGACCCAGTACTTC
CDR3: CASILGGEETQYF

V: TRBV19
D: NA
size: many
J: TRBJ2-5
DNA: TGTGCCAGTAGTCTCGACAGCCAAGAGACCCAGTACTTC
CDR3: CASSLDSQETQYF

V: TRBV2
D: NA
size: NA
J: TRBJ1-4
DNA: TGTGCCAGCAGTGAATGGGGGGAGGACGAAAAACTGTTTTTT
CDR3: CASSEWGEDEKLFF

V: TRBV2
D: TRBD2
size: NA
J: TRBJ2-1
DNA: TGTGCCAGCAGTGAGGGGACTAGTTACAATGAGCAGTTCTTC
CDR3: CASSEGTSYNEQFF

V: TRBV6-6
D: NA
size: NA
J: TRBJ2-1
DNA: TGTGCCAGCACCTCTCATGGGGGGAATGAGCAGTTCTTC
CDR3: CASTSHGGNEQFF

V: TRBV5-5
D: TRBD1
size: NA
J: TRBJ1-1
DNA: TGTGCCAGCAGCCCTTTCGGGGACAGTCCCCTGAACACTGAAGCTTTCTTT
CDR3: CASSPFGDSPLNTEAFF

V: TRBV5-1
D: TRBD2
size: NA
J: TRBJ2-1
DNA: TGCGCCAGCAGGCCGGTAGCTAGCGGGCTCAATGAGCAGTTCTTC
CDR3: CASRPVASGLNEQFF

V: TRBV6-1
D: NA
size: NA
J: TRBJ1-2
DNA: TGTGCCAGCAGTGATGGTCGGGGCTACACCTTC
CDR3: CASSDGRGYTF

V: TRBV7-3
D: TRBD1
size: NA
J: TRBJ2-2
DNA: TGTGCCAGCAGCAGGCCCGGGACAGGGGGCATCGGGGAGCTGTTTTTT
CDR3: CASSRPGTGGIGELFF

V: TRBV7-9
D: NA
size: NA
J: TRBJ1-6
DNA: TGTGCCAGCAGCTTAACAGGGATAGGTTCACCCCTCCACTTT
CDR3: CASSLTGIGSPLHF

V: TRBV4-2
D: TRBD2
size: NA
J: TRBJ2-7
DNA: TGTGCCAGCAGCCCACCTGGGGCTAGCGGTTCCTACGAGCAGTACTTC
CDR3: CASSPPGASGSYEQYF

V: TRBV4-2
D: NA
size: NA
J: TRBJ1-2
DNA: TGTGCCAGCAGCCAAGAGGGTACCAGCCCAGGGATCTATGGCTACACCTTC
CDR3: CASSQEGTSPGIYGYTF

V: TRBV5-6
D: NA
size: NA
J: TRBJ1-4
DNA: TGTGCCAGCACCAACCTGGGGGCGGGTAATGAAAAACTGTTTTTT
CDR3: CASTNLGAGNEKLFF

V: TRBV7-6
D: TRBD2
size: NA
J: TRBJ2-5
DNA: TGTGCCAGCAGCCCTAGCGGGAGAAGTGAGACCCAGTACTTC
CDR3: CASSPSGRSETQYF

V: TRBV29-1
D: TRBD2
size: many
J: TRBJ2-3
DNA: TGCAGCGCACTAGCGGGAGCGGCGCGGACAGATACGCAGTATTTT
CDR3: CSALAGAARTDTQYF

V: TRBV7-2
D: TRBD2
size: NA
J: TRBJ2-7
DNA: TGTGCCAGCAGCGCTCGGACTAGCGGGGGGGAGCGTTACTTC
CDR3: CASSARTSGGERYF

V: TRBV5-1
D: TRBD1
size: NA
J: TRBJ1-2
DNA: TGCGCCAGCAGCCAACAACCTGACAGGGGCATAGAGGGCTACACCTTC
CDR3: CASSQQPDRGIEGYTF

V: TRBV28
D: NA
size: NA
J: TRBJ1-1
DNA: TGTGCCAGCAGTTTAGGCCAGATGAACACTGAAGCTTTCTTT
CDR3: CASSLGQMNTEAFF

V: TRBV3-1/TRBV3-2
D: NA
size: NA
J: TRBJ1-2
DNA: TGTGCCAGCAGCGAGACATTTCGTAGAGGCTACACCTTC
CDR3: CASSETFRRGYTF

V: TRBV19
D: NA
size: NA
J: TRBJ1-6
DNA: TGTGCCAGTAGTGTTAGGGAGTGGAATTCACCCCTCCACTTT
CDR3: CASSVREWNSPLHF

V: TRBV7-9
D: NA
size: NA
J: TRBJ2-1
DNA: TGTGCCAGCAGCTTAACTGCGGGCGCCGCCTACAATGAGCAGTTCTTC
CDR3: CASSLTAGAAYNEQFF

V: TRBV7-9
D: TRBD1
size: NA
J: TRBJ2-1
DNA: TGTGCCATAGGACAGGGGACTTCAACCAGCTCCTACAATGAGCAGTTCTTC
CDR3: CAIGQGTSTSSYNEQFF

V: TRBV29-1
D: NA
size: NA
J: TRBJ1-1
DNA: TGCAGCGTTCGCCTGACAAGTTCGTTGACTGAAGCTTTCTTT
CDR3: CSVRLTSSLTEAFF

V: TRBV3-1/TRBV3-2
D: TRBD2
size: few
J: TRBJ2-1
DNA: TGTGCCAGCAGCCAAGAAGCCACCGTGGGAGGGATCCGCGGGCACAATGAGCAGTTCTTC
CDR3: CASSQEATVGGIRGHNEQFF

V: TRBV2
D: TRBD2
size: NA
J: TRBJ2-2
DNA: TGTGCCAGCTCCTACGGGGGGGGCACTGCACCCGGGGAGCTGTTTTTT
CDR3: CASSYGGGTAPGELFF

V: TRBV7-9
D: TRBD2
size: NA
J: TRBJ2-2
DNA: TGTGCCAGCAGCGGACACACGGGACTAGGAGCCACCGGGGAGCTGTTTTTT
CDR3: CASSGHTGLGATGELFF

V: TRBV15
D: NA
size: NA
J: TRBJ1-3
DNA: TGTGCCACCAGCAGAGACCCCGTGGGCTTCTCTGGAAACACCATATATTTT
CDR3: CATSRDPVGFSGNTIYF

V: TRBV4-3
D: NA
size: NA
J: TRBJ2-1
DNA: TGCGCCAGCAGCCAAGCGGGGGGCCCTTCCTACAATGAGCAGTTCTTC
CDR3: CASSQAGGPSYNEQFF

V: TRBV19
D: TRBD1
size: NA
J: TRBJ2-5
DNA: TGTGCCAGTAGGGGAACAGGGGTGGAGACCCAGTACTTC
CDR3: CASRGTGVETQYF

V: TRBV5-1
D: NA
size: NA
J: TRBJ1-1
DNA: TGCGCCAGCAGCAAACAGGGTCACACTGAAGCTTTCTTT
CDR3: CASSKQGHTEAFF

V: TRBV5-1
D: TRBD2
size: NA
J: TRBJ2-2
DNA: TGCGCCAGCAGCTCAATAGCGGGAGCGGGGACCGGGGAGCTGTTTTTT
CDR3: CASSSIAGAGTGELFF

V: TRBV28
D: TRBD1
size: NA
J: TRBJ2-3
DNA: TGTGCCAGCAGTTTGGTTACAGGGGGCAGGAATACGCAGTATTTT
CDR3: CASSLVTGGRNTQYF